The rows below give T cell receptor beta chains drawn from one sample of a study of blood T cell repertoires in COVID-19. The assay was immunoSEQ multiplex PCR, and TCRdb's table has in-frame clones only and misses some. The sample comprises around 20,000 clones, about 90% of which are singletons, and less than 3% rests with the top ten. The specimen was peripheral blood. These receptors were collected from an older man with acute or convalescent COVID-19. Each CDR3 is given with its conserved first and last residue. D genes are given only for firm matches. Size is omitted from some rows. Given values are once, few, many or a class for expanded clones.

v_call	clone_size	j_call	d_call	cdr3_nt	cdr3_aa
TRBV29-1	-	TRBJ2-6	TRBD1	TGCAGCGTTGAGGACAGGTCTGGGGCCAACGTCCTGACTTTC	CSVEDRSGANVLTF
TRBV6-5	-	TRBJ1-4	-	TGTGCCAGCAGCTCCGGGTTTAATGAAAAACTGTTTTTT	CASSSGFNEKLFF
TRBV2	few	TRBJ2-1	TRBD2	TGTGCCAGCAGCATCTCTACCAACGTATCAGCGGGGGACCCCTACAATGAGCAGTTCTTC	CASSISTNVSAGDPYNEQFF
TRBV5-1	-	TRBJ1-3	-	TGCGCCAGCAGCCCTGGACTCAACTCTGGAAACACCATATATTTT	CASSPGLNSGNTIYF
TRBV5-5	-	TRBJ1-3	TRBD1	TGTGCCAGCAGCTCGACAGGGTTGGGAAACACCATATATTTT	CASSSTGLGNTIYF
TRBV10-2	-	TRBJ2-7	TRBD1	TGCGCCAGCAGTGTTTTGGGACAGGGGTCCTACGAGCAGTACTTC	CASSVLGQGSYEQYF
TRBV6-5	-	TRBJ2-3	TRBD1	TGTGCCAGCAGTTACGGGGACAGGGGCAAGGATACGCAGTATTTT	CASSYGDRGKDTQYF
TRBV15	-	TRBJ1-5	TRBD1	TGTGCCACCAGCAGAGGCGGGACAGGGGAAAATCAGCCCCAGCATTTT	CATSRGGTGENQPQHF
TRBV28	-	TRBJ2-7	TRBD1	TGTGCCAGCAGTTTCCTCCCCCCCTACACAGGGGGAGTTGACCACGAGCAGTACTTC	CASSFLPPYTGGVDHEQYF
TRBV4-1	-	TRBJ1-5	TRBD1	TGCGCCAGCAGCCAAGAAGGGGGCAGGGGGGTCGATCAGCCCCAGCATTTT	CASSQEGGRGVDQPQHF
TRBV2	-	TRBJ2-7	TRBD1	TGTGCCAGCAGTGCAGGGGGCGGCTACGAGCAGTACTTC	CASSAGGGYEQYF
TRBV11-2	-	TRBJ2-3	TRBD2	TGTGCCAGCAGCCTCGGACTAGCGGGGGGGCGGACAGATACGCAGTATTTT	CASSLGLAGGRTDTQYF
TRBV19	-	TRBJ2-7	-	TGTGCCAGTAGACAGGGCCCATCGGGGGAGCAGTACTTC	CASRQGPSGEQYF
TRBV27	once	TRBJ1-6	-	TGTGCCAGCAGGACCGACACGTATAATTCACCCCTCCACTTT	CASRTDTYNSPLHF
TRBV6-5	-	TRBJ1-5	-	TGTGCCAGCAGCCTCGGGGGGGGATTCAATCAGCCCCAGCATTTT	CASSLGGGFNQPQHF
TRBV5-1	once	TRBJ2-6	TRBD1	TGCGCCAGCAGCTTGTCGCTTCTTTCTCAGGGGGCTGGGGCCAACGTCCTGACTTTC	CASSLSLLSQGAGANVLTF
TRBV19	once	TRBJ2-1	-	TGTGCCAGTAGTATAGGGGGGACTTACAATGAGCAGTTCTTC	CASSIGGTYNEQFF
TRBV4-3	-	TRBJ2-1	TRBD2	TGCGCCAGCAGCCAAGCTAGCGGGAGGGACAATGAGCAGTTCTTC	CASSQASGRDNEQFF
TRBV18	-	TRBJ2-7	-	TGTGCCAGCTCACCGACAGGCTCCTACGAGCAGTACTTC	CASSPTGSYEQYF
TRBV20-1	-	TRBJ1-2	-	TGCAGTGCTAGTGCAGGGAACTATGGCTACACCTTC	CSASAGNYGYTF
TRBV3-1/TRBV3-2	-	TRBJ2-7	-	TGTGCCAGCAGCCAAGAGGGCAGTGGCGTCTACGAGCAGTACTTC	CASSQEGSGVYEQYF
TRBV18	-	TRBJ2-2	-	TGTGCCAGCTCAATAACAGCGAACACCGGGGAGCTGTTTTTT	CASSITANTGELFF
TRBV3-1/TRBV3-2	-	TRBJ1-6	-	TGTGCCAGCAGGGGCCGATATAATTCACCCCTCCACTTT	CASRGRYNSPLHF
TRBV19	few	TRBJ1-2	TRBD1	TGTGCCAGTAGTATAGGTACAGGGGGTTTTTATGGCTACACCTTC	CASSIGTGGFYGYTF
TRBV5-1	-	TRBJ2-3	TRBD1	TGCGCCAGCAGCATCGGGGACAGGCCTTCCACAGATACGCAGTATTTT	CASSIGDRPSTDTQYF
TRBV3-1/TRBV3-2	-	TRBJ1-1	TRBD1	TGTGCCAGCAGCCCGCGACAGGGAATATCGACTGAAGCTTTCTTT	CASSPRQGISTEAFF
TRBV6-5	-	TRBJ1-6	-	TGTGCCAGCAGTTACGAGAAGCGGAATTCACCCCTCCACTTT	CASSYEKRNSPLHF
TRBV19	-	TRBJ2-1	-	TGTGCCAGTAGTCAAGCTGCGGGGCGGGGACGGCAATATGAGCAGTTCTTC	CASSQAAGRGRQYEQFF
TRBV2	-	TRBJ1-5	-	TGTGCCAGCACCGAGTCCCCAGGAGGACAGCCCCAGCATTTT	CASTESPGGQPQHF